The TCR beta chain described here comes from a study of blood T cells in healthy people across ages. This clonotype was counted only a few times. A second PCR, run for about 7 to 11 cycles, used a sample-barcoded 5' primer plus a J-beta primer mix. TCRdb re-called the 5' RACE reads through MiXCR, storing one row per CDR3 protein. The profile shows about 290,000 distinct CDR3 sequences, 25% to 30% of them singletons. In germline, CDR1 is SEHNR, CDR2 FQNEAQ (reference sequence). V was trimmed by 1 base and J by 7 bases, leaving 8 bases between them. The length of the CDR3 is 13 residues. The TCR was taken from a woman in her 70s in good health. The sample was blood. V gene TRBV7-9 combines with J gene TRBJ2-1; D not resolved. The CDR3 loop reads CASSLVQANEQFF. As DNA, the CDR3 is TGTGCCAGCAGCTTAGTACAAGCAAATGAGCAGTTCTTC.